Presented here are 18 T cell receptor beta chains from one specimen sequenced in a study of immune heterogeneity within non-small cell lung tumors (dated by TCRdb to the late 2010s). For the TCR template, genomic DNA was extracted from bulk tumor tissue, and approximately 600 ng of gDNA was amplified for each sample. Multiple biopsies per primary tumor were taken during surgery, spaced as far apart as possible within the tumor mass. The study cohort was described as untreated and was composed of newly diagnosed NSCLC cases undergoing curative surgery. The sample was run on a HiSeq X Ten. The TCR beta CDR3 region was amplified with a multiplex PCR system, in which a first round of roughly 10 cycles was run using 32 V-gene forward and 13 J-gene reverse primers. TCRdb's own reprocessing of the public reads used fastp at Q25 and MiXCR and kept productive beta chains. Entries that share a CDR3 protein sequence are merged under the most common genes and DNA. Present in this sample are about 13,000 distinct CDR3 sequences, roughly 23% of which were seen just once. The ten largest clones take up about an eighth of the sample.

Source material: lung tumor tissue. The receptor source for this set is a man aged 45 to 65 with non-small cell lung cancer.

This clonotype was observed a handful of times. A much larger clone sits a single nucleotide away, making a read error possible. This chain links TRBV30 with TRBJ1-3; no clear D gene. CDR1 GTSNPN and CDR2 SVGIG come from the germline V gene (reference sequence). The CDR3 has 12 residues. V was pared by 7 bases and J by 0 bases, with 7 bases between. As DNA, the CDR3 is TGTGCCTTTCCTTTCTCTGGAAACACCATATATTTT. As protein: CAFPFSGNTIYF. Supplemented by reference TRBV30 and TRBJ1-3, the full variable domain reads SQTIHQWPATLVQPVGSPLSLECTVEGTSNPNLYWYRQAAGRGLQLLFYSVGIGQISSEVPQNLSASRPQDRQFILSSKKLLLSDSGFYLCAFPFSGNTIYFGEGSWLTVV.

The rearrangement links TRBV5-1 to TRBJ2-4; D is perhaps TRBD1 (5 bases). CDR3 length: 18 amino acids. V was trimmed by 0 bases and J by 0 bases, leaving 16 bases between them. Germline-derived CDR1 and CDR2 are SGHRS and YFSETQ. In nucleotides, the CDR3 is TGCGCCAGCAGCTTGGATACAGGATTATCACTAGCCAAAAACATTCAGTACTTC. Protein: CASSLDTGLSLAKNIQYF.

This clonotype was observed at least ten times. The CDR3 region is CASSQERQGYNEQFF. The CDR3 region has the DNA TGTGCCAGCAGCCAAGAGCGACAGGGCTACAATGAGCAGTTCTTC. The V gene is TRBV4-2, the J gene TRBJ2-1; 7 positions agree with TRBD1. Germline V gene sequence: CDR1 LGHNA, CDR2 YNFKEQ. The CDR3 is made up of 15 amino acids. V was pared by 0 bases and J by 3 bases, with 2 bases of the junction left unmatched.

Note on this clonotype: One base away lies a much larger clone, so this may be a sequencing read error. The chain uses TRBV7-2 and TRBJ1-5; D is uncertain. The CDR3 extends over 13 amino acids. Germline loops: CDR1 SGHTA, CDR2 FQGNSA. CDR3 protein: CDSSLASNQPQHF. DNA for the CDR3: TGTGACAGCAGCTTAGCTTCCAATCAGCCCCAGCATTTT.

This chain links TRBV6-2 or TRBV6-3 with TRBJ2-5, with TRBD1 matching 7 bases. The V segment lost 3 bases and the J segment 2 bases; nucleotides outside the gene matches: 6. There are 15 residues in the CDR3. CDR1 and CDR2 from the germline V gene are MNHEY and SVGEGT. CDR3 bases: TGTGCCAGCAGTTATGGGACAGAAGCTCAAGAGACCCAGTACTTC. Its protein is CASSYGTEAQETQYF.

The chain is built from TRBV6-1 and TRBJ1-2, with 10 bases matching TRBD1. Germline V gives CDR1 MNHNS, CDR2 SASEGT. The CDR3 runs to 14 residues. Trimming took 1 base from V and 4 from J; bases not matched to a gene: 0. The DNA of the CDR3 is TGTGCCAGCAGTGAAGGGACAGGGGGCTATGGCTACACCTTC. This gives the protein CASSEGTGGYGYTF.

On this clonotype: A single base separates this from a much larger clone, so it may be a read error. V is TRBV12-3 or TRBV12-4 and J is TRBJ1-5, with no clear D. V lost 6 bases and J lost 9, with 12 bases in between. The CDR3 has 12 residues. CDR3 sequence reads: CASRYTVGPQHF. The CDR3 region has the DNA TGTGCCAGCAGATACACAGTCGGGCCCCAGCATTTT.

Worth noting for this clonotype: A much more abundant neighbour one base away suggests this may be a read error. The conserved closing phenylalanine or tryptophan is absent in this CDR3, likely reflecting a read error. CDR3 DNA: TGTGCCACCAGCCGCAGACAGTCTAACTATGGCTACACCTGC. Translated: CATSRRQSNYGYTC. The gene calls are TRBV15 and TRBJ1-2, with TRBD1 as a possible D gene (5 bases). Germline CDR1 is LNHNV and CDR2 is YYDKDF (reference sequence). The germline V and J ends were trimmed by 5 bases and 0 bases, with 10 bases remaining between them. This CDR3 is 14 amino acids long.

This clonotype was detected ten times or more. This chain joins TRBV10-1 and TRBJ2-7; 9 bases agree with TRBD1. This CDR3 is 13 amino acids long. V gave up 8 bases and J gave up 5 bases; unmatched junction bases: 7. Per germline, CDR1 WNHNN and CDR2 SYGVQD (reference sequence). This CDR3 reads CASSGTGPDEQYF. CDR3 nucleotides: TGCGCCAGCTCCGGGACAGGGCCGGACGAGCAGTACTTC.

This clonotype was counted many times. The CDR3 sequence is CASSPGLLGEQYF. In DNA form, the CDR3 reads TGTGCCAGCAGCCCGGGACTCCTCGGGGAGCAGTACTTC. This chain links TRBV3-1 with TRBJ2-7, with D perhaps matching TRBD2 (6 bases). The CDR3 has 13 amino acids. Between the trimmed V and J ends, which lost 4 bases and 7 bases, there was a span of 14 bases. Germline V gene sequence: CDR1 LGHDT, CDR2 YNNKEL (reference sequence).

This clonotype has at least ten counts. This rearrangement joins TRBV20-1 to TRBJ2-7; D is unresolved. V gave up 5 bases and J gave up 2 bases, with 4 bases separating them. The CDR3 length is 10 residues. The germline gives CDR1 DFQATT, CDR2 SNEGSKA (reference sequence). CDR3 region: CSAGPYEQYF. CDR3 coding DNA: TGCAGTGCTGGACCCTACGAGCAGTACTTC.

This clonotype was observed a handful of times. This chain connects TRBV10-3 to TRBJ2-1; the match to TRBD2 covers 9 bases. V dropped 8 bases and J dropped 2; count of bases not matched to a gene: 4. Germline V gene lookup returns CDR1 ENHRY and CDR2 SYGVKD. The CDR3 totals 14 residues. The CDR3 DNA sequence: TGTGCCATCTCGGCTAGCGGGACCTACAATGAGCAGTTCTTC. Translating it yields CAISASGTYNEQFF.

This clonotype was counted only a few times. The V and J genes are TRBV7-9 and TRBJ2-1; the D gene is possibly TRBD2 (5 bases). CDR1 is SEHNR and CDR2 is FQNEAQ in the germline V gene (reference sequence). V dropped 0 bases and J dropped 7 bases, with 16 bases sitting between them. The length of the CDR3 is 16 residues. CDR3 residues: CASSLATDIWRNEQFF. The CDR3 bases are TGTGCCAGCAGCTTAGCCACTGATATTTGGAGGAATGAGCAGTTCTTC.

This clonotype was recorded at least ten times. The chain has TRBV30 and TRBJ1-1; D gene uncertain. V lost 2 bases and J lost 3, with 7 bases in between. CDR3 length: 12 residues. Germline loops: CDR1 GTSNPN, CDR2 SVGIG (reference sequence). The CDR3 nucleotides are TGTGCCTGGAGTCACCATTACACTGAAGCTTTCTTT. Its protein product is CAWSHHYTEAFF. Based on the CDR3 plus reference TRBV30 and TRBJ1-1, the full variable domain is SQTIHQWPATLVQPVGSPLSLECTVEGTSNPNLYWYRQAAGRGLQLLFYSVGIGQISSEVPQNLSASRPQDRQFILSSKKLLLSDSGFYLCAWSHHYTEAFFGQGTRLTVV.

Worth noting for this clonotype: Given a much more abundant clone one base away, this may be a read error. The V and J genes are TRBV3-1 and TRBJ1-2; D is unclear. This CDR3 has 12 residues. Germline lookup yields CDR1 LGHDT and CDR2 YNNKEL (reference sequence). CDR3 amino acids: CARSQPPNGYTF. CDR3 sequence (DNA): TGTGCCAGAAGCCAACCACCCAATGGCTACACCTTC.

On this clonotype itself: Given a much more abundant clone one base away, this may be a read error. V usage is TRBV12-3 or TRBV12-4 and J usage is TRBJ2-1; D might be TRBD2 (6 bases). The V gene lost 6 bases and the J gene lost 3 bases, with 21 bases spanning the gap. The length of the CDR3 is 17 residues. The CDR3, as DNA: TGTGCCAGCAGCCCTCGCCCCGGGCGGGATGTCTACAATGAGCAGTTCTTC. Translated: CASSPRPGRDVYNEQFF.

This clonotype counts as medium-sized. This chain joins TRBV20-1 and TRBJ2-3, with 12 bases aligning to TRBD2. The germline CDR1 and CDR2 sequences are DFQATT and SNEGSKA (reference sequence). The CDR3 consists of 14 residues. The CDR3 DNA reads TGCATAGGCGAACTAGCGGGGGGTACAGATACGCAGTATTTT. This encodes CIGELAGGTDTQYF.

This clonotype has a count of ten or more. The rearrangement joins TRBV4-1 to TRBJ1-3, with a possible D match to TRBD1 (5 bases). V lost 4 bases and J 4 bases, leaving 17 bases between the germline ends. CDR3 length: 16 residues. Germline V lookup: CDR1 MGHRA, CDR2 YSYEKL. For the CDR3, the DNA is TGCGCCAGCAGCCGCTTGCTCGGGGCGGAAGGAAACACCATATATTTT. Translation gives CASSRLLGAEGNTIYF.